This T cell receptor beta chain appears in the sequencing data of a study of Graves' ophthalmopathy and Graves' hyperthyroidism. Whole-study results and caveats: The model forecast ophthalmopathy progression, reaching around 70% sensitivity and 72.22% specificity. Clonotypes were expanded in thyroid at above 0.001 frequency, and most also appeared in blood.

Hyperthyroidism patients, all newly diagnosed, had under 2 months' duration and ages of 18 to 65. As diagnostic evidence, clinical symptoms, serum thyroxine, TRAb, thyroid ultrasound and orbital computed tomography were relied upon. Amplification targeted the TCR beta CDR3 regions, with RNA transcripts as the source material. HTBI-primed RT-PCR formed the first round, and a multiplex PCR formed the second. TCRdb processed the multiplex PCR reads anew with MiXCR; each CDR3 protein has one entry. Of more than 1,000,000 distinct CDR3 sequences detected, roughly two fifths appear once; the ten largest clones hold over 8.5%. Deletions cut 4 bases from V and 8 bases from J, with 14 bases between. The CDR3 is 13 amino acids. Looked up from germline, CDR1 is SGHTA and CDR2 is FQGTGA. This clonotype was counted between two and nine times. The antigen is undetermined.

Source material: peripheral blood or thyroid tissue (not recorded which). The rearrangement joins TRBV7-3 to TRBJ1-2, with D unclear. This clonotype originated in an adult man with Graves' hyperthyroidism. Here the CDR3 DNA reads TGTGCCAGCAGCTCGGGAAGCCGCCTGGGCTACACCTTC. Protein sequence: CASSSGSRLGYTF. The full variable domain, completed using reference TRBV7-3 and TRBJ1-2, is GAGVSQTPSNKVTEKGKYVELRCDPISGHTALYWYRQSLGQGPEFLIYFQGTGAADDSGLPNDRFFAVRPEGSVSTLKIQRTERGDSAVYLCASSSGSRLGYTFGSGTRLTVV.